The 17 T cell receptor beta chains listed next were all sequenced from one sample in a study of CD8+CD57+ T cells in acquired aplastic anemia. CDR3 and TCR beta VDJ profiling relied on a genomic DNA template. TCRdb itself ran the reads through MiXCR, one entry per CDR3 protein. In the table there are fewer than 200,000 distinct CDR3 sequences, around half of which are singletons. All sequencing subjects had displayed CD8+CD57+ cell expansion on flow cytometry. The sample comprised sorted CD4+, CD8+, or CD8+CD57+ T cells (not recorded which) from PBMCs. The receptors here all came from a human donor with aplastic anemia.

The chain links TRBV7-3 to TRBJ1-3; no reliable D call. Germline V gene sequence: CDR1 SGHTA, CDR2 FQGTGA. The V end was cut by 1 base, the J end by 9 bases, with 7 bases between. CDR3 size: 12 residues. In DNA form, the CDR3 reads TGTGCCAGCAGCTTAATCGCAGGCACCATATATTTT. Translating gives CASSLIAGTIYF. The complete variable domain, with remaining parts taken from reference TRBV7-3 and TRBJ1-3, reads GAGVSQTPSNKVTEKGKYVELRCDPISGHTALYWYRQSLGQGPEFLIYFQGTGAADDSGLPNDRFFAVRPEGSVSTLKIQRTERGDSAVYLCASSLIAGTIYFGEGSWLTVV.

The genes are TRBV19 and TRBJ2-1; D may be TRBD1 or TRBD2 (5 bases each). The V and J ends lost 3 bases and 8 bases respectively, with 17 bases between them. The germline V gene encodes CDR1 LNHDA and CDR2 SQIVND (reference sequence). The CDR3 totals 15 residues. The DNA for the CDR3 is TGTGCCAGTAGTATTGCAGGGAGAGGGTTCGATGAGCAGTTCTTC. This encodes CASSIAGRGFDEQFF.

A note on this clonotype: The conserved final phenylalanine or tryptophan is absent from the CDR3, which likely points to a read error. The DNA is left out, because the CDR3 cannot be placed on it with certainty; the CDR3 is given as TCRdb lists it. V usage is TRBV6-2 or TRBV6-3 and J usage is TRBJ2-1; the DNA was not compared with TRBD2, the D call given in the table. The CDR3 is 16 residues long, ends included. Germline CDR1 is MNHEY and CDR2 is SVGEGT. CDR3 region: CASSYSVGLLRDEQFS.

This clonotype was observed a few times. This chain joins TRBV24-1 and TRBJ2-1, with D tentatively TRBD2 (6 bases). From germline, CDR1 is KGHDR and CDR2 SFDVKD. This CDR3 is 13 amino acids long. Trimming pared 4 bases from V and 12 bases from J, leaving 15 bases between. The CDR3, as DNA: TGTGCCACCAGTGAGGGGGGTAGGGGAGCGCAGTTCTTC. Amino acids: CATSEGGRGAQFF.

In its sample, this clonotype was seen many times. The CDR3 sequence is CASSPRTGQNTGELFF. CDR3 coding DNA: TGTGCCAGCAGCCCCCGAACGGGCCAGAACACCGGGGAGCTGTTTTTT. The chain joins TRBV9 to TRBJ2-2, with D unclear. Between the trimmed V and J ends, which lost 4 bases and 1 base, there was a span of 14 bases. Germline assignment: CDR1 SGDLS and CDR2 YYNGEE. CDR3 length: 16 amino acids. Together with reference TRBV9 and TRBJ2-2, the CDR3 gives the full variable domain: DSGVTQTPKHLITATGQRVTLRCSPRSGDLSVYWYQQSLDQGLQFLIQYYNGEERAKGNILERFSAQQFPDLHSELNLSSLELGDSALYFCASSPRTGQNTGELFFGEGSRLTVL.

The rearrangement links TRBV10-1 to TRBJ2-7; D call uncertain. Germline values: CDR1 WNHNN, CDR2 SYGVQD (reference sequence). Trimming cost V 5 bases and J 10 bases, with 12 bases left between them. This CDR3 has 11 residues. The CDR3 spells CASSPGKVQYF. CDR3 nucleotides: TGCGCCAGCAGTCCTGGGAAGGTCCAGTACTTC.

The chain is built from TRBV12-3 or TRBV12-4 and TRBJ2-5; no clear D gene. This CDR3 region has 13 residues. The V end was cut by 6 bases, the J end by 4 bases, with 12 bases between. CDR3 protein: CASSVAWGETQYF. The CDR3 DNA sequence: TGTGCCAGCAGCGTAGCTTGGGGAGAGACCCAGTACTTC.

This clonotype was found a few times. J is TRBJ1-1 and V is TRBV5-4, with D unresolved. V was clipped by 2 bases and J by 0 bases, with 8 bases between them. The CDR3 has 14 residues. The germline CDR1 and CDR2 sequences are SGHNT and YYREEE (reference sequence). The chain's CDR3 is CASSFSGVNTEAFF. DNA of the CDR3: TGTGCCAGCAGCTTCTCCGGGGTGAACACTGAAGCTTTCTTT.

J is TRBJ1-5 and V is TRBV29-1; TRBD1 agrees at 9 bases. V shed 6 bases and J 7 bases; nucleotides not matched to a gene: 4. The CDR3 is 12 residues long. Germline lookup yields CDR1 SQVTM and CDR2 ANQGSEA. In DNA, the CDR3 is TGCAGCGTGGGACAGGGCGGGCAGCCCCAGCATTTT. This sequence encodes CSVGQGGQPQHF. The entire variable domain, with the rest obtained from reference TRBV29-1 and TRBJ1-5, is as follows: SAVISQKPSRDICQRGTSLTIQCQVDSQVTMMFWYRQQPGQSLTLIATANQGSEATYESGFVIDKFPISRPNLTFSTLTVSNMSPEDSSIYLCSVGQGGQPQHFGDGTRLSIL.

The genes are TRBV24-1 and TRBJ1-1; 8 nucleotides agree with TRBD1. Germline V gene data show CDR1 as KGHDR and CDR2 as SFDVKD. The CDR3 is 13 amino acids. The J segment lost 4 bases and the V segment lost 7 bases, leaving 4 bases of the junction unmatched. This CDR3 is CATRSGGLTEAFF. The CDR3 DNA follows: TGTGCCACCAGGTCAGGGGGCCTCACTGAAGCTTTCTTT.

A word on this clonotype: A much bigger clone sits one base away, suggesting this may be a read error. This chain connects TRBV7-2 to TRBJ1-6; D unclear. V lost 2 bases and J 8 bases, leaving 7 bases between the germline ends. Germline V gene data show CDR1 as SGHTA and CDR2 as FQGNSA. CDR3 length: 13 amino acids. The CDR3 spells CASSLWADSPLHF. DNA for the CDR3: TGTGCCAGCAGCTTATGGGCTGATTCACCCCTCCACTTT.

The V call is TRBV20-1, the J call TRBJ1-2; possibly TRBD1 for D (6 bases). The V gene lost 5 bases and the J gene lost 4 bases, with 14 bases spanning the gap. CDR1 and CDR2 from the germline V gene are DFQATT and SNEGSKA (reference sequence). This CDR3 is built from 13 residues. CDR3 region: CSAEQGLGYGYTF. The DNA for the CDR3 is TGCAGTGCTGAGCAGGGGCTAGGCTATGGCTACACCTTC.

The V call is TRBV6-1, the J call TRBJ1-5; 12 positions match TRBD1. This CDR3 is built from 19 residues. J gave up 2 bases and V 2 bases, and 10 bases lay outside the gene matches. CDR1 is MNHNS and CDR2 is SASEGT in the germline V gene. CDR3 residues: CASSERLGQGAGGNQPQHF. The CDR3 DNA is TGTGCCAGCAGTGAACGATTGGGACAGGGGGCAGGAGGCAATCAGCCCCAGCATTTT.

This sequence joins TRBV6-5 and TRBJ2-1; 13 bases line up with TRBD2. The V segment lost 1 base and the J segment 9 bases; nucleotides outside the gene matches: 6. This CDR3 is 16 amino acids long. Germline V gene sequence: CDR1 MNHEY, CDR2 SVGAGI. CDR3 in amino acids: CASSYLTSGGYFEQFF. CDR3 sequence (DNA): TGTGCCAGCAGTTACTTGACTAGCGGGGGGTATTTTGAGCAGTTCTTC.

On this clonotype: Its ends do not fully match the called genes, so a read error is possible. V is TRBV7-7 and J is TRBJ2-6, with D unresolved. From germline, CDR1 is SSHAT and CDR2 FNYEAQ (reference sequence). This CDR3 has 13 amino acids. CDR3 in DNA: TGTGCTAGCAGCCAACTAGGGGCCAACGTCCTGACTTTC. It yields the protein CASSQLGANVLTF.

The chain couples TRBV7-3 to TRBJ2-1; 9 bases are a match to TRBD2. The CDR3 covers 15 residues. Germline V gene data show CDR1 as SGHTA and CDR2 as FQGTGA. V gave up 1 base and J gave up 7 bases; unmatched junction bases: 5. CDR3 DNA sequence: TGTGCCAGCAGCTTAAGTTTAGCGGGGGAAAATGAGCAGTTCTTC. Translated: CASSLSLAGENEQFF.

The chain is built from TRBV5-4 and TRBJ1-2; unclear D gene. With 0 bases removed from V and 2 bases from J, the gap between germline ends came to 11 bases. The CDR3 length is 15 residues. The germline CDR1 and CDR2 sequences are SGHNT and YYREEE (reference sequence). This CDR3 is CASSLGVIPNYGYTF. Here the CDR3 DNA reads TGTGCCAGCAGCTTGGGTGTTATCCCGAACTATGGCTACACCTTC.